This entry concerns a single T cell receptor (beta chain). This clonotype has just one count. Which antigen it targets is not known. There are no base qualities to consult, and no much larger clone falls within one base. One read is thin evidence. This sample was taken from a study of T cells in Graves' hyperthyroidism and ophthalmopathy (dated by TCRdb to about 2019). In terms of the full investigation: Peripheral blood was collected at initial diagnosis, before any treatment. After blood sampling, hyperthyroidism patients were treated with methimazole at a starting dose of 30 mg daily, and ophthalmopathy patients were treated with high-dose intravenous methylprednisolone. An independent validation cohort of about 20 hyperthyroidism patients and approximately 17 patients who later progressed to ophthalmopathy tested prospective prediction of ophthalmopathy. The 85 to 100 discovery patients were divided at random into training and test sets in a 7:3 ratio. According to the paper, TCR Vbeta CDR3 sequencing was carried out on 135 peripheral blood samples, which came from over 40 ophthalmopathy, approximately 72 hyperthyroidism and approximately 17 progressor patients. A discovery cohort of about a hundred patients, about 43 with Graves' ophthalmopathy and 55 to 65 with stable Graves' hyperthyroidism, was used to find distinguishing TCR V-J signatures. In about 6 Graves' hyperthyroidism patients, the study also compared T-cell repertoires from thyroid tissue with T-cell repertoires from blood.

Amplification of TCR beta CDR3 regions was carried out from RNA transcripts. A first-round RT-PCR of the TCR CDR3 used the HTBI primer set with the Qiagen OneStep RT-PCR kit. A second multiplex PCR round built the libraries, followed by size selection and purification. The libraries were sequenced on an Illumina HiSeq2000 using paired-end 100 bp reads. In the authors' own workflow: SOAPnuke was used to process the raw data, throwing out any read that contained adapters or uncalled bases, had a mean Phred below 15, or lacked an exact constant-primer or identifier match. High-quality paired reads were merged with COPE v1.2.5, and unique nucleotide sequences were defined as clonotypes. MiTCR v1.1 was used to align clonotypes to the IMGT TRBV, TRBD and TRBJ reference segments. The analysis was restricted to V-J combinations with a frequency above 0.0001, which together covered about 99% of the repertoires. A TCS score was defined as the ratio of F50 (clonal expansion) to E x V (chaos), with BLOSUM62-based TCRdist applied between CDR3 peptides within each V-J. Welch's t-statistics and random forest reduced fewer than 550 V-J features to about 13, which were used in a naive Bayes classifier (R e1071). TCRdb reanalyzed the raw reads on its own, using fastp at Q25 for trimming and MiXCR for clone calling, and kept in-frame beta chains. Merged by CDR3 protein, the rows form single entries marked with the most common genes and DNA. It is TCRdb's table, rather than the study itself, that gives the V and J calls and clone size. In this sample the table shows hundreds of thousands of distinct CDR3 sequences, 11% to 15% of which occur a single time. The top ten hold 10% of the sample.

Beyond this particular receptor, the publication reports: A 13 V-J signature model separated ophthalmopathy from stable hyperthyroidism, with roughly 88% sensitivity and roughly 81% specificity in cross-validation and 80%/75% in testing. Most expanded thyroid clonotypes (frequency above 0.001) were also found in blood, which suggests that blood repertoires may mirror thyroid immune responses. During validation, the model predicted progression to ophthalmopathy a median of approximately six months ahead of onset, with 60% to 71% sensitivity and 72.22% specificity. Sample size was not statistically predetermined, and blinding of investigators to group allocation was not performed.

A patient counted as having stable Graves' hyperthyroidism if no progression to ophthalmopathy occurred over 18 months of follow-up. The hyperthyroidism patients were between 18 and 65 years old and newly diagnosed, with a disease duration of less than 2 months. The study excluded patients with uncontrolled infections, other autoimmune diseases, pregnancy or lactation. Diagnoses were based on clinical symptoms, serum thyroxine and TRAb, thyroid ultrasound and orbital computed tomography. Ficoll-Paque density gradient centrifugation was used to isolate PBMCs from 10 ml of fresh peripheral blood. Total RNA was extracted with Trizol reagent, and quality was checked on an Agilent 2100 Bioanalyzer. The origin of this receptor is a woman aged 18-35 years with Graves' hyperthyroidism. Sequenced input: blood.

The DNA sequence is given as TGTGCCAGCAGTTCACAGGATAGCAATCAGCCCCAGCATTTT. Its product reads: CASSSQDSNQPQHF. The sequence joins TRBV6-5 to TRBJ1-5; TRBD1 is possibly the D segment (5 matching bases). The CDR3 numbers 14 residues from cysteine through phenylalanine. Only CDR3 DNA is held: 42 bases, read in frame from base 1. V loses 4 bases of germline sequence and J loses 0 bases, and the interval between the two ends is 7 bases. CDR1 and CDR2 are drawn from the germline V gene: MNHEY, SVGAGI.